These T cell receptor beta chains were read from a single sample in a study of T-cell reconstitution after alpha-beta-depleted transplantation in children. Via MiXCR, TCRdb re-called the PCR reads, giving one row per CDR3 protein. The sample consists of about 1,000,000 distinct CDR3 sequences, around 30% of them appearing once. The source was PBMCs, mostly from graft donor cells, collected 360 days after TCRalphabeta/CD19-depleted stem cell transplant. All receptors derive from a boy under two years old who had a stem cell transplant for SCID, so the T cells may come from the graft donor. Each CDR3 is given with its conserved first and last residue. D genes are given only for firm matches. Only part of the rows carry a size: once, few, many, or a class if the clone is expanded.

- TRBJ2-2 TRBV19 - CASNKGSTGELFF TGTGCCAGTAATAAGGGGAGCACCGGGGAGCTGTTTTTT
few TRBJ2-7 TRBV18 TRBD1 CASSRDRGVTYEQYF TGTGCCAGCTCACGGGACAGGGGGGTAACCTACGAGCAGTACTTC
few TRBJ2-1 TRBV12-3/TRBV12-4 TRBD2 CASRATLAGGLEQFF TGTGCCAGCAGAGCCACACTAGCGGGGGGTTTAGAGCAGTTCTTC
few TRBJ2-7 TRBV21-1 - CASSKAFHGTSGGASYEQYF TGTGCCAGCAGCAAAGCCTTTCACGGGACTAGCGGGGGGGCCTCCTACGAGCAGTACTTC
- TRBJ2-2 TRBV4-1 - CASSQITGKLIGELFF TGCGCCAGCAGCCAAATAACAGGGAAATTGATCGGGGAGCTGTTTTTT
- TRBJ2-7 TRBV2 - CASSGSSRYEQYF TGTGCCAGCAGTGGCTCTAGCCGCTACGAGCAGTACTTC
few TRBJ2-7 TRBV4-1 - CASSQTSAYLTYEQYF TGCGCCAGCAGCCAAACATCCGCATACTTAACCTACGAGCAGTACTTC
- TRBJ2-7 TRBV15 TRBD2 CATSPWRGNYEQYF TGTGCCACCAGTCCTTGGCGGGGGAACTACGAGCAGTACTTC
few TRBJ2-5 TRBV10-3 - CAISEMAEQETQYF TGTGCCATCAGTGAGATGGCGGAACAAGAGACCCAGTACTTC
- TRBJ2-3 TRBV9 - CASSAGVTQSPTDTQYF TGTGCCAGCAGCGCAGGTGTGACACAAAGCCCCACAGATACGCAGTATTTT